The 12 T cell receptor beta chains below were found in one sample sequenced in a study of T cells after yellow fever vaccination. MiXCR was run by TCRdb on the 5' RACE reads, yielding one entry per CDR3 protein. The sample carries approximately 250,000 distinct CDR3 sequences, around 6.7% recorded once. The sequencing here drew on CD4+ T cells sorted from PBMCs, taken on the day of the yellow fever booster vaccination. The origin of the receptors is a man younger than 45 who received the YFV17D yellow fever vaccine.

In the case of this clonotype: This may be a read error: a much more frequent sequence differs by one nucleotide. The rearrangement links TRBV10-3 to TRBJ2-5; D might be TRBD1 or TRBD2, each matching 5 bases. This CDR3 has 15 residues. V was cut by 6 bases and J by 4 bases, with 18 bases left in between. CDR1 ENHRY and CDR2 SYGVKD come from the germline V gene. In DNA form, the CDR3 reads TGTGCCATCAGAGCCGGGACCCTCGTCCTAGAGACCCAGTACTTC. Encoded protein: CAIRAGTLVLETQYF.

This clonotype has at least ten counts. This chain uses TRBV29-1 with TRBJ2-3, with 13 bases that match TRBD2. The CDR3 is 15 amino acids. Germline CDR1 SQVTM, CDR2 ANQGSEA. The J segment lost 0 bases and the V segment lost 7 bases, leaving 4 bases of the junction unmatched. The CDR3 spells CSGGTSGMSTDTQYF. In nucleotides, the CDR3 is TGCAGCGGAGGGACTAGCGGGATGAGCACAGATACGCAGTATTTT.

CDR3 DNA: TGTGCCAGCAGTACCAGGACTAGCCGAAATCTCTACGAGCAGTACTTC. Its protein product is CASSTRTSRNLYEQYF. The V and J genes are TRBV6-2 or TRBV6-3 and TRBJ2-7; TRBD2 agrees at 8 bases. Unmatched junction bases numbered 12, after V lost 5 bases and J lost 3 bases. This CDR3 spans 16 amino acids. CDR1 and CDR2 from the germline V gene are MNHEY and SVGEGT.

The chain couples TRBV4-3 to TRBJ2-7; perhaps TRBD2 as D (5 bases). This CDR3 has 14 residues. Germline V gene data show CDR1 as LGHNA and CDR2 as YSLEER. Trimming cost V 3 bases and J 6 bases, with 15 bases left between them. The CDR3 coding sequence is TGCGCCAGCAGCCAGGCAGGAAGGAGGTTCGAGCAGTACTTC. Protein sequence: CASSQAGRRFEQYF.

Ten or more counts support this clonotype. The V and J genes are TRBV12-3 or TRBV12-4 and TRBJ1-1; D is undetermined. The CDR3 runs 13 residues. Trimming took 3 bases from V and 0 from J, leaving 5 bases between them. The CDR3 bases are TGTGCCAGCAGTTTCGGGATGAACACTGAAGCTTTCTTT. Its translation is CASSFGMNTEAFF.

The J gene is TRBJ2-2, the V gene TRBV3-1, with TRBD1 identical over 7 bases. The germline V gene encodes CDR1 LGHDT and CDR2 YNNKEL (reference sequence). Trimming cost V 6 bases and J 3 bases; bases outside gene matches: 7. The CDR3 runs to 15 residues. CDR3 sequence reads: CASREGQLHTGELFF. The CDR3, as DNA: TGTGCCAGCAGAGAGGGACAGTTACACACCGGGGAGCTGTTTTTT.

This clonotype was seen at least ten times. This chain connects TRBV6-6 to TRBJ2-1; D is unclear. The CDR3 consists of 10 residues. Germline V gene lookup returns CDR1 MNHNY and CDR2 SVGAGI (reference sequence). With 5 bases removed from V and 13 bases from J, the gap between germline ends came to 9 bases. CDR3 amino acids: CASSNPVQFF. CDR3 DNA: TGTGCCAGCAGTAACCCTGTCCAGTTCTTC.

There are a few counts of this clonotype. This sequence joins TRBV12-5 and TRBJ2-1; D uncertain. Germline V gene sequence: CDR1 LGHNT, CDR2 FRNRAP. The CDR3 has 13 amino acids. V was cut by 6 bases and J by 7 bases, with 13 bases left in between. Written as DNA, the CDR3 is TGTGCTAGTGGGTCTAGTGGCATGAATGAGCAGTTCTTC. This encodes CASGSSGMNEQFF.

This clonotype was counted between two and nine times. V usage is TRBV7-6 and J usage is TRBJ2-2; D gene ambiguous. The V and J ends lost 4 bases and 1 base respectively, with 10 bases between them. Germline V lookup: CDR1 SGHVS, CDR2 FNYEAQ. CDR3 length: 15 amino acids. The DNA of the CDR3 is TGTGCCAGCAGCTCCACGACACAGAACACCGGGGAGCTGTTTTTT. Translated: CASSSTTQNTGELFF. The whole variable domain, filled in from reference TRBV7-6 and TRBJ2-2, reads GAGVSQSPRYKVTKRGQDVALRCDPISGHVSLYWYRQALGQGPEFLTYFNYEAQQDKSGLPNDRFSAERPEGSISTLTIQRTEQRDSAMYRCASSSTTQNTGELFFGEGSRLTVL.

This clonotype was counted at least ten times. This sequence joins TRBV5-1 and TRBJ2-7; D perhaps matches TRBD2 (5 bases). The V gene lost 7 bases and the J gene lost 7 bases, with 24 bases spanning the gap. The CDR3 has 15 amino acids. CDR1 is SGHRS, CDR2 YFSETQ, per germline. CDR3 residues: CASGTGYYGRGEQYF. For the CDR3, the DNA is TGCGCCAGCGGAACGGGGTATTACGGTCGGGGAGAGCAGTACTTC.

J is TRBJ2-5 and V is TRBV20-1; TRBD1 agrees at 9 bases. V gave up 5 bases and J gave up 2 bases; unmatched junction bases: 3. CDR1 DFQATT and CDR2 SNEGSKA come from the germline V gene (reference sequence). The CDR3 covers 13 residues. The CDR3 DNA reads TGCAGTGCTGGGACAGGGAGACAAGAGACCCAGTACTTC. Protein: CSAGTGRQETQYF.

Ten or more counts support this clonotype. The chain joins TRBV27 to TRBJ2-5; no firm D call. Germline V lookup: CDR1 MNHEY, CDR2 SMNVEV (reference sequence). V was trimmed by 6 bases and J by 1 base, leaving 3 bases between them. CDR3 size: 11 residues. In DNA form, the CDR3 reads TGTGCCAGCAGGGGCCAAGAGACCCAGTACTTC. It is translated as CASRGQETQYF.